The 32 T cell receptor beta chains below come from one sample, sequenced in a study of radiotherapy plus CTLA-4 blockade in lung cancer. TCRdb's table, derived via immunoSEQ multiplex PCR, lists solely in-frame clones and lacks some. The data show tens of thousands of clones, around 79% seen once. This material consisted of peripheral blood, taken from a patient treated with radiotherapy plus ipilimumab. These receptors came from a human donor with non-small cell lung cancer whose response to radiotherapy plus ipilimumab could not be evaluated. Some clones in this sample may be carry-over from other donors' samples.

This chain joins TRBV10-3 and TRBJ2-1; 11 bases fit TRBD2. Germline V gives CDR1 ENHRY, CDR2 SYGVKD. The J segment lost 8 bases and the V segment lost 4 bases, leaving 7 bases of the junction unmatched. This CDR3 has 15 residues. CDR3 residues: CAISGLAGGMDEQFF. Here the CDR3 DNA reads TGTGCCATCAGTGGGCTAGCGGGGGGAATGGATGAGCAGTTCTTC.

This chain links TRBV19 with TRBJ2-1; the D gene is possibly TRBD2 (6 bases). Per the germline V gene, CDR1 is LNHDA and CDR2 is SQIVND (reference sequence). V shed 5 bases and J shed 6 bases, with 14 bases lying between them. The CDR3 contains 14 residues. CDR3 region: CASSPTSRINEQFF. CDR3 coding DNA: TGTGCCAGTAGTCCCACTAGCAGAATCAATGAGCAGTTCTTC.

This chain links TRBV7-9 with TRBJ2-5; a possible D gene is TRBD2 (6 bases). The CDR3 spans 14 residues. V was trimmed by 5 bases and J by 5 bases, leaving 15 bases between them. Germline CDR1 and CDR2: SEHNR and FQNEAQ (reference sequence). In DNA, the CDR3 is TGTGCCAGCAGCATACCGGGAGCATCGGAGACCCAGTACTTC. It yields the protein CASSIPGASETQYF.

The sample holds one count of this clone. The chain combines TRBV10-3 with TRBJ1-6, with D tentatively TRBD1 (5 bases). This CDR3 has 12 amino acids. Per the germline V gene, CDR1 is ENHRY and CDR2 is SYGVKD. Between the trimmed V and J ends, which lost 9 bases and 7 bases, there was a span of 10 bases. As DNA, the CDR3 is TGTGCCATTGCGTCAGGGAATTCACCCCTCCACTTT. Translating gives CAIASGNSPLHF.

The chain joins TRBV29-1 to TRBJ1-3; D gene ambiguous. The CDR3 extends over 13 amino acids. Trimming stripped 6 bases from V and 4 bases from J, with 13 bases between. The V gene's germline CDR1 is SQVTM and CDR2 ANQGSEA. The CDR3 spells CSVRALGGNTIYF. CDR3 nucleotides: TGCAGCGTCCGAGCCTTGGGCGGAAACACCATATATTTT.

This clone came up once. The chain links TRBV2 to TRBJ1-1, with a weak D call TRBD1 (5 bases). CDR3 length: 12 amino acids. In germline, CDR1 is SNHLY, CDR2 FYNNEI. The ends were cut back, 6 bases at V and 2 bases at J, with 7 bases in the middle. The CDR3 bases are TGTGCCAGCAGGGGACTTAACACTGAAGCTTTCTTT. Translated, it gives CASRGLNTEAFF.

This clone was counted a few times. The rearrangement links TRBV10-3 to TRBJ1-1; D may be TRBD1 (5 bases). The CDR3 covers 15 residues. Germline V gene data show CDR1 as ENHRY and CDR2 as SYGVKD. Deletions cut 4 bases from V and 4 bases from J, with 16 bases between. CDR3 nucleotides: TGTGCCATCAGTGGCAGGGAGGGGACGAGCACTGAAGCTTTCTTT. Translating it yields CAISGREGTSTEAFF.

The V call is TRBV5-4, the J call TRBJ2-1, with 7 nucleotides matching TRBD1. With 4 bases clipped from V and 4 bases from J, the junction kept 8 bases outside the gene matches. CDR3 length: 15 residues. The germline CDR1 and CDR2 sequences are SGHNT and YYREEE (reference sequence). The CDR3 protein is CASSGTTTGYNEQFF. CDR3 DNA: TGTGCCAGCAGCGGGACGACGACAGGGTACAATGAGCAGTTCTTC.

This chain uses TRBV6-1 with TRBJ2-7; 7 nucleotides agree with TRBD1. V gave up 4 bases and J gave up 1 base; unmatched junction bases: 10. CDR1 MNHNS and CDR2 SASEGT come from the germline V gene. CDR3 size: 16 residues. The CDR3 DNA follows: TGTGCCAGCAGTGGACGGGACAGCATCCCTTCCTACGAGCAGTACTTC. Its translation is CASSGRDSIPSYEQYF.

The chain recombines TRBV18 with TRBJ1-2; 7 nucleotides align to TRBD1. Germline CDR1 and CDR2: KGHSH and LQKENI. Losses at the gene ends were 6 bases for V and 4 bases for J; bases not matched to a gene: 14. The CDR3 spans 16 residues. The CDR3 DNA reads TGTGCCAGCTCTCTCACGTCGGCAGGGGGATTCTATGGCTACACCTTC. Encoded protein: CASSLTSAGGFYGYTF.

Concerning this clone: Germline is not matched at one junction end, which may reflect a read error. The CDR3 DNA reads TGTGCTAGTGATTTGGCCGGGACACCTTTGCCCCAGCATTTT. Translated: CASDLAGTPLPQHF. The chain couples TRBV12-5 to TRBJ1-5; possibly TRBD1 for D (6 bases). The CDR3 extends over 14 amino acids. Per the germline V gene, CDR1 is LGHNT and CDR2 is FRNRAP.

This chain uses TRBV5-1 with TRBJ1-5; 9 nucleotides match TRBD1. In germline, CDR1 is SGHRS, CDR2 YFSETQ. The CDR3 spans 15 residues. Trimming took 4 bases from V and 5 from J; bases not matched to a gene: 7. The CDR3, as DNA: TGCGCCAGCAGCACCGGGACAGGGACCCATCAGCCCCAGCATTTT. Protein: CASSTGTGTHQPQHF.

This chain joins TRBV7-6 and TRBJ2-6; D possibly corresponds to TRBD1 (6 bases). Trimming removed 1 base from V and 4 bases from J, with 23 bases in between. The CDR3 is made up of 20 amino acids. The germline CDR1 and CDR2 sequences are SGHVS and FNYEAQ. CDR3 sequence: CASSLVISPVTGDGANVLTF. The CDR3 region has the DNA TGTGCCAGCAGCTTAGTAATCTCACCCGTGACAGGCGACGGGGCCAACGTCCTGACTTTC.

This rearrangement joins TRBV10-3 to TRBJ1-1, with D tentatively TRBD1 (5 bases). The V end lost 2 bases, the J end lost 1 base, and 8 bases lay between the germline ends. CDR3 length: 14 amino acids. From germline, CDR1 is ENHRY and CDR2 SYGVKD. CDR3 in amino acids: CAISEGARNTEAFF. In DNA form, the CDR3 reads TGTGCCATCAGTGAGGGGGCGCGGAACACTGAAGCTTTCTTT.

The chain is built from TRBV28 and TRBJ1-4, with D maybe TRBD1 (5 bases). Trimming took 6 bases from V and 10 from J, leaving 15 bases between them. The CDR3 extends over 13 amino acids. Germline CDR1 is MDHEN and CDR2 is SYDVKM. DNA of the CDR3: TGTGCCAGCAGCCCCCCGGGGGATGGAAAACTGTTTTTT. Translating gives CASSPPGDGKLFF.

V and J are TRBV29-1 and TRBJ2-3; 9 positions match TRBD2. V shed 4 bases and J 0 bases; nucleotides not matched to a gene: 11. This CDR3 is 17 amino acids long. The germline gives CDR1 SQVTM, CDR2 ANQGSEA. For the CDR3, the DNA is TGCAGCGTTGCTCCATTCGAGCGGGGGGTTAGCACAGATACGCAGTATTTT. It yields the protein CSVAPFERGVSTDTQYF.

This sequence joins TRBV10-3 and TRBJ1-1; D not certain. Germline V gene lookup returns CDR1 ENHRY and CDR2 SYGVKD. The CDR3 covers 13 residues. V was shortened by 2 bases and J by 6 bases, with 10 bases between the two germline ends. The CDR3 is CAISETHSAEAFF. The CDR3 nucleotides are TGTGCCATCAGTGAGACGCATAGCGCTGAAGCTTTCTTT.

The gene calls are TRBV5-6 and TRBJ2-7, with D perhaps matching TRBD1 (6 bases). The CDR3 runs to 13 residues. Germline CDR1 and CDR2: SGHDT and YYEEEE. V was pared by 4 bases and J by 0 bases, with 8 bases between. CDR3 coding DNA: TGTGCCAGCAGCCGGGACATCTCCTACGAGCAGTACTTC. Encoded protein: CASSRDISYEQYF. Based on the CDR3 plus reference TRBV5-6 and TRBJ2-7, the full variable domain is DAGVTQSPTHLIKTRGQQVTLRCSPKSGHDTVSWYQQALGQGPQFIFQYYEEEERQRGNFPDRFSGHQFPNYSSELNVNALLLGDSALYLCASSRDISYEQYFGPGTRLTVT.

The genes are TRBV6-4 and TRBJ1-2; 8 bases are a match to TRBD1. The germline CDR1 and CDR2 sequences are MRHNA and SNTAGT. V was pared by 7 bases and J by 8 bases, with 3 bases of the junction left unmatched. This CDR3 spans 11 amino acids. CDR3 coding DNA: TGTGCCAGCACCTCAGGGGGCGGCTACACCTTC. Translation gives CASTSGGGYTF.

V and J are TRBV27 and TRBJ2-7, with D possibly being TRBD1 (5 bases). In germline, CDR1 is MNHEY, CDR2 SMNVEV (reference sequence). V was trimmed by 5 bases and J by 2 bases, leaving 13 bases between them. The length of the CDR3 is 14 residues. The CDR3 spells CASSPSTVPYEQYF. CDR3 nucleotides: TGTGCCAGCAGTCCTTCGACAGTCCCCTACGAGCAGTACTTC.

The chain recombines TRBV5-1 with TRBJ1-3; no reliable D call. The CDR3 is 15 residues long. CDR1 SGHRS and CDR2 YFSETQ come from the germline V gene. V dropped 1 base and J dropped 0 bases, with 8 bases sitting between them. CDR3 DNA: TGCGCCAGCAGCTTGAACCTAAACTCTGGAAACACCATATATTTT. Translation gives CASSLNLNSGNTIYF. Filled out from reference TRBV5-1 and TRBJ1-3, the complete variable domain reads KAGVTQTPRYLIKTRGQQVTLSCSPISGHRSVSWYQQTPGQGLQFLFEYFSETQRNKGNFPGRFSGRQFSNSRSEMNVSTLELGDSALYLCASSLNLNSGNTIYFGEGSWLTVV.

This clone appeared a single time. The V and J genes are TRBV18 and TRBJ2-6; TRBD2 is a possible D gene (5 bases). Trimming shortened V by 4 bases and J by 2 bases, and 12 bases separated the two germline ends. This CDR3 is built from 16 residues. Germline CDR1 and CDR2: KGHSH and LQKENI. The CDR3 reads CASSQVPGAGANVLTF. The CDR3 nucleotides are TGTGCCAGCTCACAAGTCCCCGGGGCTGGGGCCAACGTCCTGACTTTC. Drawing the rest from reference TRBV18 and TRBJ2-6, the complete variable domain is NAGVMQNPRHLVRRRGQEARLRCSPMKGHSHVYWYRQLPEEGLKFMVYLQKENIIDESGMPKERFSAEFPKEGPSILRIQQVVRGDSAAYFCASSQVPGAGANVLTFGAGSRLTVL.

The V call is TRBV5-1, the J call TRBJ1-5; 8 bases agree with TRBD1. The CDR3 spans 13 residues. The V gene end was trimmed by 4 bases and the J gene end by 8 bases; junction bases not matched to a gene: 5. Germline CDR1 and CDR2: SGHRS and YFSETQ. CDR3 sequence (DNA): TGCGCCAGCAGCCCGGGACAGGCAGAGCCCCAGCATTTT. This codes for CASSPGQAEPQHF.

This rearrangement joins TRBV5-1 to TRBJ1-1, with D maybe TRBD1 (6 bases). Per germline, CDR1 SGHRS and CDR2 YFSETQ. Trimming removed 2 bases from V and 11 bases from J, with 10 bases in between. CDR3 size: 11 residues. The CDR3 here is CASSLTGFAFF. CDR3 in DNA: TGCGCCAGCAGCTTAACAGGGTTCGCTTTCTTT.

This rearrangement joins TRBV9 to TRBJ2-3; D is perhaps TRBD2 (6 bases). This CDR3 is 15 amino acids long. The V end was cut by 4 bases, the J end by 0 bases, with 12 bases between. Per the germline V gene, CDR1 is SGDLS and CDR2 is YYNGEE. The CDR3 nucleotides are TGTGCCAGCAGCCTTCGGGAGAGAAGCACAGATACGCAGTATTTT. Encoded protein: CASSLRERSTDTQYF.

The V call is TRBV6-1, the J call TRBJ2-7; no firm D call. Trimming took off 5 bases at V and 3 bases at J, with 14 bases between the two ends. Germline CDR1 MNHNS, CDR2 SASEGT. The CDR3 contains 14 residues. The CDR3 loop is CASSPRPTDYEQYF. Here the CDR3 DNA reads TGTGCCAGCAGTCCGCGGCCTACCGACTACGAGCAGTACTTC.

The rearrangement uses TRBV28 and TRBJ1-2; the match to TRBD1 covers 7 bases. CDR3 length equals 15 residues. Germline V gives CDR1 MDHEN, CDR2 SYDVKM. V trimming: 5 bases; J trimming: 4 bases; junction bases outside the gene matches: 10. The CDR3 region has the DNA TGTGCCAGCAGTGTCCAGGGACAGAACTTCTATGGCTACACCTTC. It codes for CASSVQGQNFYGYTF.

The chain has TRBV20-1 and TRBJ2-1; D gene ambiguous. From germline, CDR1 is DFQATT and CDR2 SNEGSKA (reference sequence). The CDR3 covers 10 residues. Trimming removed 6 bases at V and 9 bases at J, with 9 bases between. The CDR3 is CSAASGEQFF. As DNA, the CDR3 is TGCAGTGCGGCTTCGGGTGAGCAGTTCTTC.

The chain has TRBV15 and TRBJ1-5, with 8 positions matching TRBD1. V dropped 3 bases and J dropped 6; count of bases not matched to a gene: 4. Per germline, CDR1 LNHNV and CDR2 YYDKDF (reference sequence). The CDR3 loop spans 14 amino acids. CDR3 sequence reads: CATSSGRGPQPQHF. Here the CDR3 DNA reads TGTGCCACCAGCAGCGGCAGGGGGCCTCAGCCCCAGCATTTT.

This clone was recorded once. The chain is built from TRBV7-2 and TRBJ1-4; D remains unclear. The CDR3 loop spans 13 amino acids. The germline V gene encodes CDR1 SGHTA and CDR2 FQGNSA. V lost 4 bases to trimming and J lost 4 bases, with 7 bases between them. CDR3 sequence reads: CASSSGVNEKLFF. In nucleotides, the CDR3 is TGTGCCAGCAGCTCCGGGGTTAATGAAAAACTGTTTTTT.

This clone was observed a handful of times. The J gene is TRBJ2-5, the V gene TRBV6-5; D perhaps matches TRBD1 (6 bases). Germline CDR1 is MNHEY and CDR2 is SVGAGI. This CDR3 is 14 amino acids long. Between the trimmed V and J ends, which lost 5 bases and 2 bases, there was a span of 12 bases. The CDR3 sequence: CASSVQGLQETQYF. CDR3 DNA: TGTGCCAGCAGTGTACAGGGCCTACAAGAGACCCAGTACTTC.

A note on this clone: Other DNA sequences of this sample code for an identical CDR3. The rearrangement uses TRBV5-1 and TRBJ1-2, with 8 positions matching TRBD1. CDR1 is SGHRS, CDR2 YFSETQ, per germline. CDR3 length: 14 amino acids. Unmatched junction bases numbered 1, after V lost 0 bases and J lost 3 bases. In DNA, the CDR3 is TGCGCCAGCAGCTTGGAGGGACAGGACTATGGCTACACCTTC. Encoded protein: CASSLEGQDYGYTF. The full variable domain, completed using reference TRBV5-1 and TRBJ1-2, is KAGVTQTPRYLIKTRGQQVTLSCSPISGHRSVSWYQQTPGQGLQFLFEYFSETQRNKGNFPGRFSGRQFSNSRSEMNVSTLELGDSALYLCASSLEGQDYGYTFGSGTRLTVV.